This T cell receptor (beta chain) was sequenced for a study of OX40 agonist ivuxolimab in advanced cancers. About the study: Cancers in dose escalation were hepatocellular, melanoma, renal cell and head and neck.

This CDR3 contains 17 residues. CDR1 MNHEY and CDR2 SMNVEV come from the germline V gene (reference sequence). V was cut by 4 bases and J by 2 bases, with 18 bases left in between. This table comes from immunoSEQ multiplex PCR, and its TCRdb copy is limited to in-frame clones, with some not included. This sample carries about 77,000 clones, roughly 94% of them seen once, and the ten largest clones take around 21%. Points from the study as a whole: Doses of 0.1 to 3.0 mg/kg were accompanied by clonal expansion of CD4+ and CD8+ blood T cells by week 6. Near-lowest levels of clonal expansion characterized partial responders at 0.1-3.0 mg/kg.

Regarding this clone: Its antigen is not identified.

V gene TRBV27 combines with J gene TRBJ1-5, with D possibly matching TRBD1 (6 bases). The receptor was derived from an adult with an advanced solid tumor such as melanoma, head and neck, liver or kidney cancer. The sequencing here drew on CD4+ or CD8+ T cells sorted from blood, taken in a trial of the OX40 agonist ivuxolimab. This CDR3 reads CASSSTGRGFGNQPQHF. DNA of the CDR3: TGTGCCAGCAGTTCGACAGGTAGGGGGTTCGGCAATCAGCCCCAGCATTTT.